This T cell receptor (beta chain) was identified during a study of blood T cell repertoires in COVID-19. Study information: Sources were T cells, B-cell-depleted T cells, or PBMCs; the material itself was cDNA or gDNA.

Some clones are missing from TCRdb's copy, which holds only in-frame ones; the method was immunoSEQ multiplex PCR. The sample yields over 80,000 clones, around 86% seen once. Only one count was recorded for this clone. The CDR3 consists of 16 residues. The trim removed 6 bases at V and 8 bases at J, leaving 14 bases unmatched. The germline V gene encodes CDR1 MNHNY and CDR2 SVGAGI (reference sequence). This receptor was identified in a man over 45 with acute or convalescent COVID-19. V and J are TRBV6-6 and TRBJ2-1, with 9 bases fitting TRBD1. Input material: peripheral blood. The CDR3 sequence is CASRNSGTGMGYEQFF. CDR3 nucleotides: TGTGCCAGCAGAAACTCCGGGACAGGGATGGGATATGAGCAGTTCTTC.